The 19 T cell receptor beta chains in this list originate from one sample, sequenced in a study of neurological immune-mediated disorders. TCRdb fed the 5' RACE reads into MiXCR, producing one record per CDR3 protein. The sample has approximately 27,000 distinct CDR3 sequences, under 30% seen once. Sequencing was performed on CD4+ T cells from blood. All receptors come from a man aged 50-60 years with HTLV-1-associated myelopathy (HAM/TSP).

The rearrangement uses TRBV29-1 and TRBJ2-7; no definite D call. This CDR3 has 15 residues. Trimming removed 4 bases at V and 7 bases at J, with 23 bases between. CDR1 is SQVTM, CDR2 ANQGSEA, per germline. CDR3 sequence (DNA): TGCAGCGTTGGGGGAATTCGAGGAAAAGGTGATGAGCAGTACTTC. This codes for CSVGGIRGKGDEQYF.

This clonotype was recorded many times. V is TRBV6-2 or TRBV6-3 and J is TRBJ1-1, with D uncertain. CDR3 size: 14 residues. Trimming cost V 6 bases and J 1 base, with 12 bases left between them. In germline, CDR1 is MNHEY, CDR2 SVGEGT. The CDR3 nucleotides are TGTGCCAGCAGCCTTACCAGCAGGAACACTGAAGCTTTCTTT. Translating it yields CASSLTSRNTEAFF.

This clonotype came up many times. This rearrangement joins TRBV6-6 to TRBJ2-7; 12 bases align to TRBD1. The CDR3 extends over 15 amino acids. From germline, CDR1 is MNHNY and CDR2 SVGAGI (reference sequence). With 5 bases clipped from V and 7 bases from J, the junction kept 9 bases outside the gene matches. This CDR3 is CASSTGTGGEREQYF. The CDR3 DNA reads as TGTGCCAGCAGTACCGGGACAGGGGGCGAGAGGGAGCAGTACTTC.

V gene TRBV29-1 combines with J gene TRBJ1-2, with D perhaps matching TRBD1 (5 bases). Per germline, CDR1 SQVTM and CDR2 ANQGSEA. The CDR3 spans 17 residues. V was pared by 3 bases and J by 3 bases, with 23 bases between. CDR3 sequence reads: CSVDRPPEGRDHYGYTF. The CDR3 DNA follows: TGCAGCGTTGATCGTCCACCGGAGGGCAGGGATCACTATGGCTACACCTTC.

This sequence joins TRBV7-9 and TRBJ2-2; TRBD1 aligns across 7 bases. The CDR3 is made up of 15 amino acids. In germline, CDR1 is SEHNR, CDR2 FQNEAQ (reference sequence). V was clipped by 5 bases and J by 0 bases; unmatched bases: 3. DNA of the CDR3: TGTGCCAGCAGCAAAGGGACAGCGAACACCGGGGAGCTGTTTTTT. Residues: CASSKGTANTGELFF. Filled out from reference TRBV7-9 and TRBJ2-2, the complete variable domain reads DTGVSQNPRHKITKRGQNVTFRCDPISEHNRLYWYRQTLGQGPEFLTYFQNEAQLEKSRLLSDRFSAERPKGSFSTLEIQRTEQGDSAMYLCASSKGTANTGELFFGEGSRLTVL.

This clonotype was detected ten times or more. The chain is built from TRBV7-3 and TRBJ1-2; 12 nucleotides line up with TRBD1. Losses at the gene ends were 0 bases for V and 7 bases for J; bases not matched to a gene: 9. CDR1 and CDR2 (germline): SGHTA, FQGTGA. CDR3 length: 17 residues. This CDR3 reads CASSLTGPGQGAGGYTF. The CDR3 DNA reads TGTGCCAGCAGCTTAACAGGGCCGGGACAGGGGGCAGGTGGCTACACCTTC.

The rearrangement links TRBV24-1 to TRBJ2-3; TRBD2 aligns across 12 bases. The trim removed 4 bases at V and 4 bases at J, leaving 5 bases unmatched. The CDR3 totals 16 residues. The germline V gene has CDR1 KGHDR and CDR2 SFDVKD. The CDR3 coding sequence is TGTGCCACCAGTGAATCTAGCGGGGGGGGCCCAGATACGCAGTATTTT. Amino acid sequence: CATSESSGGGPDTQYF.

This clonotype was detected many times. The gene calls are TRBV28 and TRBJ2-1; 7 nucleotides match TRBD2. Germline V CDR1 and CDR2: MDHEN, SYDVKM. V was pared by 9 bases and J by 3 bases, with 5 bases of the junction left unmatched. The CDR3 is made up of 13 amino acids. The CDR3 coding sequence is TGTGCCAGTTCGCGGGGGTTCTACAATGAGCAGTTCTTC. Protein product: CASSRGFYNEQFF. The variable domain in full, completed from reference TRBV28 and TRBJ2-1, reads DVKVTQSSRYLVKRTGEKVFLECVQDMDHENMFWYRQDPGLGLRLIYFSYDVKMKEKGDIPEGYSVSREKKERFSLILESASTNQTSMYLCASSRGFYNEQFFGPGTRLTVL.

This clonotype was counted ten times or more. V is TRBV28 and J is TRBJ2-1; 7 bases align to TRBD2. Germline trimming cut 10 bases from V and 8 bases from J; bases unmatched to any gene: 11. The CDR3 length is 13 residues. From germline, CDR1 is MDHEN and CDR2 SYDVKM. The DNA for the CDR3 is TGTGCCACCCTGAGGAGCGGGACGGATGAGCAGTTCTTC. Translation gives CATLRSGTDEQFF.

The table lists this clonotype with many counts. This sequence joins TRBV15 and TRBJ1-1; D might be TRBD1 (5 bases). The germline gives CDR1 LNHNV, CDR2 YYDKDF (reference sequence). The CDR3 length is 14 residues. Trimming pared 0 bases from V and 6 bases from J, leaving 11 bases between. The CDR3 sequence is CATSRDRGTAEAFF. The DNA of the CDR3 is TGTGCCACCAGCAGAGATCGGGGCACGGCTGAAGCTTTCTTT. The variable domain in full, completed from reference TRBV15 and TRBJ1-1, reads DAMVIQNPRYQVTQFGKPVTLSCSQTLNHNVMYWYQQKSSQAPKLLFHYYDKDFNNEADTPDNFQSRRPNTSFCFLDIRSPGLGDTAMYLCATSRDRGTAEAFFGQGTRLTVV.

The rearrangement uses TRBV10-1 and TRBJ2-1; maybe TRBD2 (6 bases). The V gene's germline CDR1 is WNHNN and CDR2 SYGVQD (reference sequence). The CDR3 sequence is 16 residues long. V lost 4 bases, J lost 0 bases, and 13 bases lay in between. CDR3 amino acids: CASSGSGTTSYNEQFF. For the CDR3, the DNA is TGCGCCAGCAGTGGTAGCGGTACTACCTCCTACAATGAGCAGTTCTTC.

This clonotype came up many times. The chain combines TRBV20-1 with TRBJ2-7; TRBD2 agrees at 9 bases. The CDR3 runs to 13 residues. CDR1 DFQATT and CDR2 SNEGSKA come from the germline V gene (reference sequence). Germline trimming cut 6 bases from V and 6 bases from J; bases unmatched to any gene: 9. The CDR3, as DNA: TGCAGTGCCGCCGGGACTAGCACACCCGAGCAGTACTTC. Translating gives CSAAGTSTPEQYF.

This clonotype was detected many times. The chain joins TRBV29-1 to TRBJ1-2, with D possibly TRBD1 on 6 matching bases. There are 12 residues in the CDR3. Trimming shortened V by 3 bases and J by 2 bases, and 7 bases separated the two germline ends. Germline lookup yields CDR1 SQVTM and CDR2 ANQGSEA. This CDR3 is CSVDGGNYGYTF. The CDR3 DNA follows: TGCAGCGTTGACGGGGGCAACTATGGCTACACCTTC.

As for this clonotype: Compared with germline, one end of the junction differs, possibly owing to a read error. The chain recombines TRBV7-2 with TRBJ1-5; TRBD1 might be the D (6 bases). Germline V gene lookup returns CDR1 SGHTA and CDR2 FQGNSA. This CDR3 is built from 15 residues. In nucleotides, the CDR3 is TGTGCCAGCAGATTAGAGGTTGGGGGCAATCAGCCACAGCATTTT. The encoded protein is CASRLEVGGNQPQHF.

This clonotype showed up many times. V gene TRBV20-1 combines with J gene TRBJ2-7, with 11 bases aligning to TRBD1. Germline CDR1 DFQATT, CDR2 SNEGSKA (reference sequence). The CDR3 covers 14 residues. V shed 3 bases, J shed 2 bases, and the junction held 3 bases outside the gene matches. Here the CDR3 DNA reads TGCAGTGCTAGGGACAGGGGGCGCGCCTACGAGCAGTACTTC. Protein sequence: CSARDRGRAYEQYF.

This clonotype occurred many times. V usage is TRBV2 and J usage is TRBJ2-1; D is undetermined. Germline assignment: CDR1 SNHLY and CDR2 FYNNEI. V lost 5 bases, J lost 4 bases, and 3 bases lay in between. This CDR3 spans 11 amino acids. CDR3 sequence reads: CASSSYNEQFF. DNA of the CDR3: TGTGCCAGCAGTTCATACAATGAGCAGTTCTTC. Supplemented by reference TRBV2 and TRBJ2-1, the full variable domain reads EPEVTQTPSHQVTQMGQEVILRCVPISNHLYFYWYRQILGQKVEFLVSFYNNEISEKSEIFDDQFSVERPDGSNFTLKIRSTKLEDSAMYFCASSSYNEQFFGPGTRLTVL.

This clonotype was seen repeatedly, ten times or more. The rearrangement uses TRBV27 and TRBJ2-1, with 11 bases aligning to TRBD2. CDR1 MNHEY and CDR2 SMNVEV come from the germline V gene (reference sequence). Germline trimming cut 5 bases from V and 2 bases from J; bases unmatched to any gene: 5. The CDR3 loop spans 16 amino acids. The CDR3 reads CASSKRLAGTYNEQFF. In DNA form, the CDR3 reads TGTGCCAGCAGTAAAAGACTAGCGGGAACCTACAATGAGCAGTTCTTC.

This clonotype was detected ten times or more. The chain uses TRBV7-2 and TRBJ1-2, with no clear D. Germline V gene data show CDR1 as SGHTA and CDR2 as FQGNSA. The CDR3 contains 13 residues. Trimming removed 4 bases at V and 4 bases at J, with 10 bases between. As DNA, the CDR3 is TGTGCCAGCAGCTCCGTCTTTGGCTATGGCTACACCTTC. It translates to CASSSVFGYGYTF.

This clonotype was counted many times. The chain has TRBV5-1 and TRBJ1-1; a weak D match, TRBD1 (5 bases). The CDR3 has 12 residues. The V gene's germline CDR1 is SGHRS and CDR2 YFSETQ. The V end lost 4 bases, the J end lost 5 bases, and 9 bases lay between the germline ends. CDR3 DNA: TGCGCCAGCAGCGAGGGGTGGACTGAAGCTTTCTTT. It codes for CASSEGWTEAFF.